One and the same sample provided the 8 T cell receptor beta chains below, sequenced in a study of CD8+CD57+ T cells in acquired aplastic anemia. TCR beta VDJ and CDR3 were profiled, and genomic DNA was the template. TCRdb fed the reads into MiXCR, producing one record per CDR3 protein. The table includes 130,000 or so distinct CDR3 sequences, less than 45% detected once. The sample consisted of sorted CD4+, CD8+, or CD8+CD57+ T cells (not recorded which) from PBMCs. Receptors were obtained from a human donor in good health, serving as a control.

The chain uses TRBV2 and TRBJ1-4, with D possibly matching TRBD1 (6 bases). V dropped 5 bases and J dropped 8 bases, with 18 bases sitting between them. This CDR3 is 15 amino acids long. CDR1 and CDR2 (germline): SNHLY, FYNNEI. DNA for the CDR3: TGTGCCAGCAGTTCTCCAGGGGCGATGGGGGAAAAACTGTTTTTT. As protein: CASSSPGAMGEKLFF. Combining the CDR3 with reference TRBV2 and TRBJ1-4 gives the whole variable domain EPEVTQTPSHQVTQMGQEVILRCVPISNHLYFYWYRQILGQKVEFLVSFYNNEISEKSEIFDDQFSVERPDGSNFTLKIRSTKLEDSAMYFCASSSPGAMGEKLFFGSGTQLSVL.

V gene TRBV24-1 combines with J gene TRBJ2-7; perhaps TRBD2 as D (6 bases). The V and J ends lost 4 bases and 2 bases respectively, with 20 bases between them. This CDR3 has 17 amino acids. Germline V lookup: CDR1 KGHDR, CDR2 SFDVKD. The CDR3 bases are TGTGCCACCAGTGACCCAGTTCCGGGACTGGGGGCCTACGAGCAGTACTTC. Translation: CATSDPVPGLGAYEQYF.

The CDR3 spells CASSPRGAVYGYTF. The CDR3 DNA sequence: TGCGCCAGCAGCCCCCGGGGAGCGGTCTATGGCTACACCTTC. This chain connects TRBV4-1 to TRBJ1-2; D unclear. Trimming pared 4 bases from V and 4 bases from J, leaving 13 bases between. The CDR3 is 14 amino acids. CDR1 MGHRA and CDR2 YSYEKL come from the germline V gene.

There are many counts of this clonotype. Sequence at one end of the junction differs from germline and may be a read error. The chain recombines TRBV7-9 with TRBJ1-1; D unresolved. The CDR3 is made up of 13 amino acids. Germline lookup yields CDR1 SEHNR and CDR2 FQNEAQ (reference sequence). CDR3 sequence reads: CASGFRRDTEAFF. CDR3 DNA sequence: TGTGCCAGCGGCTTTCGGCGTGACACTGAAGCTTTCTTT.

This clonotype was observed many times. The junction and the germline gene differ at one end; a read error may be behind it. The chain is built from TRBV18 and TRBJ1-1; weak D call: TRBD1 (5 bases). The CDR3 is 13 residues long. In germline, CDR1 is KGHSH, CDR2 LQKENI. In DNA, the CDR3 is TGCGCCAGCAGCCTTGACAGGAACACTGAAGCTTTCTTT. This translates into CASSLDRNTEAFF. Drawing the rest from reference TRBV18 and TRBJ1-1, the complete variable domain is NAGVMQNPRHLVRRRGQEARLRCSPMKGHSHVYWYRQLPEEGLKFMVYLQKENIIDESGMPKERFSAEFPKEGPSILRIQQVVRGDSAAYFCASSLDRNTEAFFGQGTRLTVV.

The genes are TRBV7-8 and TRBJ1-1; D is ambiguous. V was clipped by 8 bases and J by 1 base, with 11 bases between them. The CDR3 totals 13 residues. Germline CDR1 is SGHVS and CDR2 is FQNEAQ. CDR3 protein: CASGDRENTEAFF. The CDR3 nucleotides read TGTGCCAGCGGCGACCGAGAGAACACTGAAGCTTTCTTT.

This clonotype was detected many times. This chain links TRBV7-2 with TRBJ2-5; TRBD2 matches 8 bases. Germline-derived CDR1 and CDR2 are SGHTA and FQGNSA. The CDR3 is 13 amino acids. Trimming cost V 7 bases and J 9 bases; bases outside gene matches: 10. The CDR3 here is CASTTSGGRSQYF. The CDR3 bases are TGTGCCAGCACCACATCGGGGGGGCGGTCCCAGTACTTC.

With respect to this clonotype: A read error may explain this, as a much larger clone is one base away. The chain employs TRBV28 and TRBJ1-2; D unclear. The CDR3 extends over 13 amino acids. With 4 bases removed from V and 4 bases from J, the gap between germline ends came to 10 bases. Germline V gene lookup returns CDR1 MDHEN and CDR2 SYDVKM. This CDR3 reads CASSSGSVYGYTF. The DNA for the CDR3 is TGTGCCAGCAGTTCAGGTTCGGTCTATGGCTACACCTTC.